One sample yielded the 27 T cell receptor beta chains listed below, sequenced in a study of human T cells and chemical hapten exposure. TCRdb re-analysed the 5' RACE reads in MiXCR, keeping a single row per CDR3 protein. The sample has about 110,000 distinct CDR3 sequences, around a fifth seen once. Whole blood that had not been fractionated was the source of extracted total RNA. These receptors all stem from a human donor in good health.

CDR3 sequence reads: CASSSPGRRYGYTF. As DNA, the CDR3 is TGTGCCAGCAGTTCCCCCGGCAGGCGCTATGGCTACACCTTC. This rearrangement joins TRBV27 to TRBJ1-2; D uncertain. The germline V gene has CDR1 MNHEY and CDR2 SMNVEV (reference sequence). The CDR3 runs to 14 residues. V dropped 4 bases and J dropped 4 bases, with 13 bases sitting between them.

This clonotype appeared a few times. The chain is built from TRBV3-1 and TRBJ2-7; D is ambiguous. Trimming pared 2 bases from V and 3 bases from J, leaving 5 bases between. The CDR3 extends over 12 amino acids. Germline CDR1 is LGHDT and CDR2 is YNNKEL (reference sequence). Here the CDR3 DNA reads TGTGCCAGCAGCCAAAGGGACTACGAGCAGTACTTC. Translation: CASSQRDYEQYF.

This clonotype was observed a few times. This chain's CDR3 is CASGRGRDNEQFF. Written as DNA, the CDR3 is TGTGCCAGCGGGAGGGGGCGCGACAATGAGCAGTTCTTC. V usage is TRBV6-5 and J usage is TRBJ2-1; D may match TRBD1 or TRBD2 (7 bases each). Trimming cost V 8 bases and J 5 bases, with 13 bases left between them. The V gene's germline CDR1 is MNHEY and CDR2 SVGAGI. The length of the CDR3 is 13 residues.

The chain employs TRBV29-1 and TRBJ2-3; 11 bases are shared with TRBD2. The CDR3 runs 17 residues. Unmatched junction bases numbered 9, after V lost 4 bases and J lost 0 bases. Germline CDR1 and CDR2: SQVTM and ANQGSEA. The CDR3 sequence: CSVGLAGGYRSTDTQYF. The DNA for the CDR3 is TGCAGCGTTGGGCTAGCGGGAGGATACCGAAGCACAGATACGCAGTATTTT.

The chain links TRBV7-9 to TRBJ2-7, with 9 bases matching TRBD2. The CDR3 runs to 14 residues. V gave up 5 bases and J gave up 6 bases; unmatched junction bases: 8. Per germline, CDR1 SEHNR and CDR2 FQNEAQ (reference sequence). In DNA form, the CDR3 reads TGTGCCAGCAGCCCCTGGCGGGAGGGCATCGAGCAGTACTTC. This codes for CASSPWREGIEQYF.

Only a few counts were recorded for this clonotype. The V call is TRBV10-1, the J call TRBJ2-7; 7 nucleotides line up with TRBD2. With 5 bases clipped from V and 6 bases from J, the junction kept 10 bases outside the gene matches. The CDR3 has 14 residues. Germline CDR1 WNHNN, CDR2 SYGVQD (reference sequence). In DNA form, the CDR3 reads TGCGCCAGCAGTCCTACAGCGGGGAATCGCGAGCAGTACTTC. It translates to CASSPTAGNREQYF.

The rearrangement links TRBV28 to TRBJ2-6, with D perhaps TRBD2 (5 bases). CDR3 length: 14 amino acids. The V end lost 7 bases, the J end lost 4 bases, and 11 bases lay between the germline ends. Looked up from germline, CDR1 is MDHEN and CDR2 is SYDVKM. The CDR3 here is CASTRTGGANVLTF. The CDR3 nucleotides are TGTGCCAGCACCAGAACGGGGGGGGCCAACGTCCTGACTTTC.

This clonotype has just a few counts. The V call is TRBV6-6, the J call TRBJ1-6; the match to TRBD1 covers 11 bases. J gave up 6 bases and V 5 bases, and 3 bases lay outside the gene matches. This CDR3 has 15 residues. The germline V gene encodes CDR1 MNHNY and CDR2 SVGAGI (reference sequence). The CDR3 DNA sequence: TGTGCCAGCAGTCTAGGGACAGGGGGTAATTCACCCCTCCACTTT. Encoded protein: CASSLGTGGNSPLHF.

The chain employs TRBV2 and TRBJ2-1; D is unresolved. Germline CDR1 reads SNHLY; CDR2 reads FYNNEI. V lost 7 bases, J lost 0 bases, and 13 bases lay in between. The CDR3 length is 15 residues. CDR3 region: CASTPLVSSYNEQFF. CDR3 in DNA: TGTGCCAGCACCCCTCTTGTTAGCTCCTACAATGAGCAGTTCTTC.

J is TRBJ1-1 and V is TRBV29-1; 10 bases map to TRBD1. In germline, CDR1 is SQVTM, CDR2 ANQGSEA. The CDR3 has 16 residues. The trim removed 5 bases at V and 6 bases at J, leaving 15 bases unmatched. Here the CDR3 reads CSVSPGMGQGSPEAFF. The CDR3 coding sequence is TGCAGCGTTTCGCCCGGCATGGGACAGGGGAGCCCTGAAGCTTTCTTT.

This clonotype was seen only a few times. The rearrangement uses TRBV29-1 and TRBJ2-7; 10 nucleotides line up with TRBD1. This CDR3 is 13 amino acids long. Germline V gene lookup returns CDR1 SQVTM and CDR2 ANQGSEA. Trimming removed 6 bases from V and 5 bases from J; junction bases left unmatched: 7. The CDR3 reads CSVAPGQGNEQYF. CDR3 bases: TGCAGCGTCGCGCCGGGACAGGGGAACGAGCAGTACTTC.

The table lists this clonotype with a few counts. No DNA is shown, since the ends of the CDR3 on it are uncertain; the CDR3 is the one TCRdb lists. The rearrangement links TRBV27 to TRBJ1-1; the DNA was not used to check the table's D call, TRBD1. Per the germline V gene, CDR1 is MNHEY and CDR2 is SMNVEV (reference sequence). A total of 18 residues make up the CDR3, ends included. The CDR3 is CASSTSSDRGRMNTEAFF.

There are a few counts of this clonotype. The chain uses TRBV12-3 or TRBV12-4 and TRBJ2-5; D is perhaps TRBD2 (6 bases). Trimming pared 2 bases from V and 7 bases from J, leaving 17 bases between. The CDR3 contains 15 residues. Here the CDR3 DNA reads TGTGCCAGCAGTTTAAACGCCCGGCAGGAGGGGACCCAGTACTTC. This sequence encodes CASSLNARQEGTQYF.

V usage is TRBV5-1 and J usage is TRBJ2-7; D gene uncertain. V dropped 2 bases and J dropped 2 bases, with 14 bases sitting between them. Germline V gives CDR1 SGHRS, CDR2 YFSETQ. CDR3 size: 15 residues. The CDR3 nucleotides are TGCGCCAGCAGCTTAGCTACCCTGGCGGCCTACGAGCAGTACTTC. This translates into CASSLATLAAYEQYF.

This sequence joins TRBV2 and TRBJ2-5, with 14 nucleotides matching TRBD2. From germline, CDR1 is SNHLY and CDR2 FYNNEI. This CDR3 has 17 amino acids. The trim removed 6 bases at V and 1 base at J, leaving 7 bases unmatched. CDR3 loop: CASSQGLAGGFQETQYF. CDR3 nucleotide sequence: TGTGCCAGCAGCCAAGGACTAGCGGGAGGTTTCCAAGAGACCCAGTACTTC. Combining the CDR3 with reference TRBV2 and TRBJ2-5 gives the whole variable domain EPEVTQTPSHQVTQMGQEVILRCVPISNHLYFYWYRQILGQKVEFLVSFYNNEISEKSEIFDDQFSVERPDGSNFTLKIRSTKLEDSAMYFCASSQGLAGGFQETQYFGPGTRLLVL.

This clonotype was found once. V usage is TRBV11-2 and J usage is TRBJ2-3, with 11 positions matching TRBD2. Per the germline V gene, CDR1 is SGHAT and CDR2 is FQNNGV. J lost 1 base, V lost 5 bases, and 8 bases had no gene match. There are 17 residues in the CDR3. The chain's CDR3 is CASSLRLAGWGTDTQYF. CDR3 DNA sequence: TGTGCCAGCAGCCTTCGACTAGCGGGATGGGGCACAGATACGCAGTATTTT.

The chain carries TRBV28 and TRBJ1-5; tentative D call: TRBD1 (6 bases). The CDR3 contains 18 residues. Trimming removed 5 bases from V and 3 bases from J, with 23 bases in between. From germline, CDR1 is MDHEN and CDR2 SYDVKM. Written as DNA, the CDR3 is TGTGCCAGCAGTCCTTACATCGTAGGGGGTTTTAACAATCAGCCCCAGCATTTT. It translates to CASSPYIVGGFNNQPQHF.

This chain uses TRBV11-2 with TRBJ2-5, with 14 bases matching TRBD2. Germline V gene lookup returns CDR1 SGHAT and CDR2 FQNNGV. The junction had 2 bases not matched to a gene; V was cut back by 6 bases and J by 5 bases. This CDR3 has 14 residues. As DNA, the CDR3 is TGTGCCAGCAGGGGACTAGCGGGAGCGGAGACCCAGTACTTC. Translating gives CASRGLAGAETQYF.

This clonotype occurred a few times. V is TRBV2 and J is TRBJ1-1, with 7 bases that match TRBD1. This CDR3 is 14 amino acids long. V dropped 5 bases and J dropped 1; count of bases not matched to a gene: 4. Germline CDR1 is SNHLY and CDR2 is FYNNEI. The CDR3 loop reads CASSWGQPNTEAFF. The CDR3 DNA reads as TGTGCCAGCAGTTGGGGACAGCCGAACACTGAAGCTTTCTTT.

This clonotype was counted a few times. The chain uses TRBV21-1 and TRBJ2-3; the table assigns TRBD2, which was not confirmed against the DNA. TRBV21-1 is a known pseudogene. This CDR3 spans 21 amino acids. The CDR3 region is CASSKVTGSVPCSLAGDTQYF. In nucleotides, the CDR3 is TGTGCCAGCAGCAAAGTGACGGGGAGTGTCCCATGTAGCCTAGCGGGAGATACGCAGTATTTT.

J is TRBJ2-7 and V is TRBV10-3; the D gene could be TRBD1 or TRBD2 (7 bases each). The CDR3 spans 17 residues. Germline CDR1 is ENHRY and CDR2 is SYGVKD. V was pared by 2 bases and J by 4 bases, with 21 bases between. The CDR3 loop reads CAISEPTNNRGGYEQYF. The CDR3 DNA sequence: TGTGCCATCAGTGAGCCAACTAACAACAGGGGAGGGTACGAGCAGTACTTC.

The chain is built from TRBV15 and TRBJ2-1; 12 bases are shared with TRBD2. The germline CDR1 and CDR2 sequences are LNHNV and YYDKDF (reference sequence). The CDR3 contains 16 residues. Losses at the gene ends were 0 bases for V and 15 bases for J; bases not matched to a gene: 12. Here the CDR3 reads CATSRDRLAGEAHRFF. The DNA of the CDR3 is TGTGCCACCAGCAGAGACCGACTAGCGGGAGAGGCACATAGGTTCTTC. The full variable domain, its missing parts supplied by reference TRBV15 and TRBJ2-1, is DAMVIQNPRYQVTQFGKPVTLSCSQTLNHNVMYWYQQKSSQAPKLLFHYYDKDFNNEADTPDNFQSRRPNTSFCFLDIRSPGLGDTAMYLCATSRDRLAGEAHRFFGPGTRLTVL.

This chain joins TRBV12-3 or TRBV12-4 and TRBJ2-6, with D possibly being TRBD2 (5 bases). V was cut by 8 bases and J by 4 bases, with 12 bases left in between. The CDR3 totals 14 residues. In DNA, the CDR3 is TGTGCCAGCCGTCTGGAGGACGGGGCCAACGTCCTGACTTTC. It codes for CASRLEDGANVLTF.

This clonotype was counted only a few times. The chain is built from TRBV6-1 and TRBJ2-7; 8 positions match TRBD1. The CDR3 is 18 residues long. Germline CDR1 MNHNS, CDR2 SASEGT. Trimming at V came to 2 bases and at J to 5 bases, leaving 17 bases not matched to a gene. The CDR3, as DNA: TGTGCCAGCAGTGAACTCGTAACAGGGGGAGCAAGGGTGGACGAGCAGTACTTC. It yields the protein CASSELVTGGARVDEQYF.

This clonotype came up a few times. The chain uses TRBV20-1 and TRBJ2-4; 9 positions agree with TRBD2. CDR1 is DFQATT and CDR2 is SNEGSKA in the germline V gene (reference sequence). V was clipped by 6 bases and J by 4 bases; unmatched bases: 4. This CDR3 is 13 amino acids long. CDR3 sequence reads: CSAPSGIKNIQYF. In DNA, the CDR3 is TGCAGTGCCCCTAGCGGGATTAAAAACATTCAGTACTTC.

The chain links TRBV7-2 to TRBJ2-7; D gene ambiguous. Germline V gene data show CDR1 as SGHTA and CDR2 as FQGNSA. The CDR3 sequence is 15 residues long. Between the trimmed V and J ends, which lost 2 bases and 3 bases, there was a span of 14 bases. CDR3 sequence (DNA): TGTGCCAGCAGCTTATTTGGCATCCGGAGCTACGAGCAGTACTTC. It is translated as CASSLFGIRSYEQYF.

The chain couples TRBV18 to TRBJ1-4; TRBD1 might be the D (5 bases). CDR1 and CDR2 (germline): KGHSH, LQKENI. V was pared by 6 bases and J by 5 bases, with 13 bases between. The CDR3 loop spans 14 amino acids. As DNA, the CDR3 is TGTGCCAGCTCCTACGACAGCCTCAATGAAAAACTGTTTTTT. This gives the protein CASSYDSLNEKLFF.